Each of the 26 T cell receptor beta chains below was sequenced from the same sample in a study of control samples from healthy donors and cancer patients. The repertoire was sequenced with immunoSEQ multiplex PCR; TCRdb's copy has only in-frame clones and lacks some. The sample has fewer than 200,000 clones, just under 95% seen once. Sample: blood. These receptors were taken from a woman aged 55-70 years in good health.

Here the CDR3 DNA reads TGTGCCAGTAGCGCCGGGACAGGGGTAGTATCTAATGAAAAACTGTTTTTT. Its protein is CASSAGTGVVSNEKLFF. This sequence joins TRBV19 and TRBJ1-4; 10 nucleotides line up with TRBD1. CDR1 LNHDA and CDR2 SQIVND come from the germline V gene (reference sequence). V was clipped by 6 bases and J by 3 bases; unmatched bases: 10. The CDR3 contains 17 residues.

This chain connects TRBV6-2 or TRBV6-3 to TRBJ1-1; D perhaps matches TRBD1 (6 bases). Germline CDR1 reads MNHEY; CDR2 reads SVGEGT. Trimming shortened V by 5 bases and J by 4 bases, and 17 bases separated the two germline ends. This CDR3 comprises 15 residues. The CDR3 reads CASSLGAGALTEAFF. CDR3 bases: TGTGCCAGCAGTCTGGGGGCAGGGGCACTCACTGAAGCTTTCTTT.

This chain joins TRBV6-2 or TRBV6-3 and TRBJ1-5; the D is unclear. CDR3 length: 16 amino acids. Trimming left V 0 bases short and J 2 bases short, with 11 bases between. Germline V CDR1 and CDR2: MNHEY, SVGEGT. For the CDR3, the DNA is TGTGCCAGCAGTTACTCGATTCTTGACCGCAATCAGCCCCAGCATTTT. Translating gives CASSYSILDRNQPQHF.

The chain links TRBV9 to TRBJ2-1; D is perhaps TRBD1 or TRBD2 (5 bases each). CDR3 length: 16 residues. V gave up 0 bases and J gave up 6 bases, with 16 bases separating them. The germline V gene has CDR1 SGDLS and CDR2 YYNGEE. CDR3 loop: CASSVASRGGGNEQFF. CDR3 DNA sequence: TGTGCCAGCAGCGTAGCTTCGAGGGGTGGGGGCAATGAGCAGTTCTTC.

The chain is built from TRBV27 and TRBJ1-5; tentative D call: TRBD1 (6 bases). The V and J ends lost 5 bases and 4 bases respectively, with 12 bases between them. The CDR3 has 14 amino acids. The germline gives CDR1 MNHEY, CDR2 SMNVEV (reference sequence). In DNA, the CDR3 is TGTGCCAGCAGTCTTGACAGGATTAATCAGCCCCAGCATTTT. Its protein is CASSLDRINQPQHF.

This chain joins TRBV6-5 and TRBJ2-2; no clear D gene. The CDR3 has 14 residues. CDR1 and CDR2 (germline): MNHEY, SVGAGI. Trimming stripped 6 bases from V and 3 bases from J, with 11 bases between. The CDR3 DNA follows: TGTGCCAGCAGCTATGCCCATGACACCGGGGAGCTGTTTTTT. Translating it yields CASSYAHDTGELFF.

This chain connects TRBV5-1 to TRBJ2-5; a weak D match, TRBD2 (6 bases). Trimming took off 4 bases at V and 2 bases at J, with 15 bases between the two ends. This CDR3 contains 15 residues. CDR1 and CDR2 from the germline V gene are SGHRS and YFSETQ. CDR3 loop: CASSLVGDSQETQYF. For the CDR3, the DNA is TGCGCCAGCAGCCTGGTGGGGGACTCTCAAGAGACCCAGTACTTC.

The gene calls are TRBV19 and TRBJ1-5; TRBD1 might be the D (5 bases). V lost 3 bases, J lost 3 bases, and 18 bases lay in between. This CDR3 has 17 amino acids. The V gene's germline CDR1 is LNHDA and CDR2 SQIVND (reference sequence). CDR3: CASSIAQVRSLNQPQHF. CDR3 sequence (DNA): TGTGCCAGTAGTATTGCACAGGTAAGGAGCCTCAATCAGCCCCAGCATTTT.

The chain combines TRBV19 with TRBJ1-1; TRBD1 aligns across 9 bases. Germline CDR1 and CDR2: LNHDA and SQIVND (reference sequence). Germline trimming cut 6 bases from V and 1 base from J; bases unmatched to any gene: 12. The CDR3 is made up of 17 amino acids. CDR3 DNA sequence: TGTGCCAGTAGACAACAGGGGGCGGGGGTTGGGAACACTGAAGCTTTCTTT. Translation: CASRQQGAGVGNTEAFF. Full variable domain (outside the CDR3, taken from reference TRBV19 and TRBJ1-1): DGGITQSPKYLFRKEGQNVTLSCEQNLNHDAMYWYRQDPGQGLRLIYYSQIVNDFQKGDIAEGYSVSREKKESFPLTVTSAQKNPTAFYLCASRQQGAGVGNTEAFFGQGTRLTVV.

The rearrangement joins TRBV3-1 (or the pseudogene TRBV3-2) to TRBJ1-4; the D gene is possibly TRBD1 (5 bases). The V gene's germline CDR1 is LGHDT and CDR2 YNNKEL (reference sequence). The CDR3 runs to 18 residues. Trimming took 4 bases from V and 7 from J, leaving 25 bases between them. The CDR3 DNA reads as TGTGCCAGCAGCCTTCAGGAGGCGGCGGTAGGGGTAGGTGAAAAACTGTTTTTT. Amino acids: CASSLQEAAVGVGEKLFF.

V gene TRBV2 combines with J gene TRBJ2-1; TRBD1 aligns across 7 bases. J lost 3 bases, V lost 7 bases, and 6 bases had no gene match. The CDR3 has 14 amino acids. Germline V gene sequence: CDR1 SNHLY, CDR2 FYNNEI. This CDR3 reads CASIRDSHYNEQFF. The CDR3 nucleotides are TGTGCCAGCATTAGGGACAGCCACTACAATGAGCAGTTCTTC.

V gene TRBV5-5 combines with J gene TRBJ1-6; 10 bases fit TRBD1. This CDR3 has 18 residues. J lost 10 bases, V lost 4 bases, and 17 bases had no gene match. CDR1 is SGHKS, CDR2 YYEKEE, per germline (reference sequence). The CDR3 bases are TGTGCCAGCAGCCCTAGGGACAGGGGCGAAAGTAGAGGATCACCCCTCCACTTT. Translation gives CASSPRDRGESRGSPLHF.

The CDR3 coding sequence is TGTGCCAGTAGTATAGCGGCCAGATTGAACACTGAAGCTTTCTTT. Translation: CASSIAARLNTEAFF. This chain connects TRBV19 to TRBJ1-1; the D is unclear. This CDR3 comprises 15 residues. Germline loops: CDR1 LNHDA, CDR2 SQIVND (reference sequence). Trimming took off 1 base at V and 0 bases at J, with 9 bases between the two ends.

This chain uses TRBV6-5 with TRBJ1-3; D is perhaps TRBD1 (5 bases). The CDR3 has 14 amino acids. The germline V gene encodes CDR1 MNHEY and CDR2 SVGAGI. The V end was cut by 0 bases, the J end by 2 bases, with 5 bases between. CDR3 coding DNA: TGTGCCAGCAGTTACTCGACAGCTGGAAACACCATATATTTT. This encodes CASSYSTAGNTIYF.

The chain carries TRBV4-3 and TRBJ1-2; D uncertain. Germline CDR1 LGHNA, CDR2 YSLEER. Between the trimmed V and J ends, which lost 2 bases and 2 bases, there was a span of 6 bases. There are 13 residues in the CDR3. This CDR3 is CASSQNGNYGYTF. The CDR3 DNA follows: TGCGCCAGCAGCCAAAATGGGAACTATGGCTACACCTTC.

This sequence joins TRBV7-2 and TRBJ1-3; D is ambiguous. Germline CDR1 reads SGHTA; CDR2 reads FQGNSA. The V gene lost 1 base and the J gene lost 4 bases, with 5 bases spanning the gap. CDR3 length: 13 residues. The CDR3 sequence is CASSLEGGNTIYF. As DNA, the CDR3 is TGTGCCAGCAGCTTAGAAGGGGGAAACACCATATATTTT.

This clone has just one count. The chain recombines TRBV30 with TRBJ1-5, with 7 bases identical to TRBD1. In germline, CDR1 is GTSNPN, CDR2 SVGIG (reference sequence). CDR3 length: 15 residues. With 2 bases clipped from V and 5 bases from J, the junction kept 9 bases outside the gene matches. The CDR3: CAWSPTLRGHQPQHF. For the CDR3, the DNA is TGTGCCTGGAGTCCCACTCTTAGGGGGCATCAGCCCCAGCATTTT.

This sequence joins TRBV7-2 and TRBJ1-1, with D perhaps matching TRBD1 (5 bases). Germline CDR1 and CDR2: SGHTA and FQGNSA. This CDR3 has 15 amino acids. The V and J ends lost 5 bases and 4 bases respectively, with 17 bases between them. The CDR3 spells CASSPRAGGGTEAFF. The CDR3 DNA reads TGTGCCAGCAGCCCCCGGGCGGGGGGAGGCACTGAAGCTTTCTTT.

This chain links TRBV7-2 with TRBJ1-2; D is undetermined. The V and J ends lost 5 bases and 5 bases respectively, with 21 bases between them. The CDR3 sequence is 16 residues long. In germline, CDR1 is SGHTA, CDR2 FQGNSA. In DNA form, the CDR3 reads TGTGCCAGCAGCGGCTCGCGGCAGCGCTTAATTTATGGCTACACCTTC. Protein: CASSGSRQRLIYGYTF.

V is TRBV24-1 and J is TRBJ2-3; D might be TRBD1 (6 bases). The CDR3 spans 14 residues. CDR1 and CDR2 from the germline V gene are KGHDR and SFDVKD. The V end lost 4 bases, the J end lost 1 base, and 8 bases lay between the germline ends. CDR3 in DNA: TGTGCCACCAGTGACAGGACAGGCACAGATACGCAGTATTTT. This encodes CATSDRTGTDTQYF.

The chain couples TRBV7-9 to TRBJ1-1, with D maybe TRBD1 (5 bases). The CDR3 is 15 residues long. The V and J ends lost 3 bases and 8 bases respectively, with 19 bases between them. Germline V gene lookup returns CDR1 SEHNR and CDR2 FQNEAQ (reference sequence). The CDR3 here is CASSFTGSNQGEAFF. The DNA for the CDR3 is TGTGCCAGCAGCTTTACAGGTTCCAACCAGGGAGAAGCTTTCTTT.

V gene TRBV6-5 combines with J gene TRBJ1-3; D possibly corresponds to TRBD1 (6 bases). V lost 10 bases to trimming and J lost 0 bases, with 13 bases between them. CDR3 size: 14 residues. Per the germline V gene, CDR1 is MNHEY and CDR2 is SVGAGI. The DNA of the CDR3 is TGTGCCACCCAGGACAGAAGCTCTGGAAACACCATATATTTT. It translates to CATQDRSSGNTIYF.

This rearrangement joins TRBV5-6 to TRBJ1-6; maybe TRBD1 (6 bases). Per the germline V gene, CDR1 is SGHDT and CDR2 is YYEEEE. The CDR3 covers 14 residues. Deletions cut 2 bases from V and 7 bases from J, with 10 bases between. CDR3 in amino acids: CASSLQGRNSPLHF. The CDR3 region has the DNA TGTGCCAGCAGCTTACAGGGCAGGAATTCACCCCTCCACTTT.

The chain employs TRBV5-6 and TRBJ1-5; unclear D gene. This CDR3 region has 15 residues. Germline V gene sequence: CDR1 SGHDT, CDR2 YYEEEE. Trimming stripped 0 bases from V and 3 bases from J, with 10 bases between. The CDR3 sequence is CASSLGRTDNQPQHF. The CDR3 nucleotides are TGTGCCAGCAGCTTGGGTCGGACGGACAATCAGCCCCAGCATTTT.

The rearrangement joins TRBV18 to TRBJ1-3; weak D call: TRBD1 (6 bases). The CDR3 contains 16 residues. V lost 4 bases and J lost 0, with 13 bases in between. CDR1 and CDR2 from the germline V gene are KGHSH and LQKENI. This CDR3 is CASSLMTGLSGNTIYF. The DNA for the CDR3 is TGTGCCAGCTCACTCATGACAGGCCTCTCTGGAAACACCATATATTTT. Full variable domain (rest looked up from reference TRBV18 and TRBJ1-3): NAGVMQNPRHLVRRRGQEARLRCSPMKGHSHVYWYRQLPEEGLKFMVYLQKENIIDESGMPKERFSAEFPKEGPSILRIQQVVRGDSAAYFCASSLMTGLSGNTIYFGEGSWLTVV.

The chain carries TRBV2 and TRBJ1-5; TRBD1 matches at 7 bases. Germline V gives CDR1 SNHLY, CDR2 FYNNEI. The CDR3 spans 14 residues. V lost 3 bases and J lost 3; bases outside the gene matches: 2. In DNA, the CDR3 is TGTGCCAGCAGTGAGCAGGGGGTCAATCAGCCCCAGCATTTT. Translating gives CASSEQGVNQPQHF.